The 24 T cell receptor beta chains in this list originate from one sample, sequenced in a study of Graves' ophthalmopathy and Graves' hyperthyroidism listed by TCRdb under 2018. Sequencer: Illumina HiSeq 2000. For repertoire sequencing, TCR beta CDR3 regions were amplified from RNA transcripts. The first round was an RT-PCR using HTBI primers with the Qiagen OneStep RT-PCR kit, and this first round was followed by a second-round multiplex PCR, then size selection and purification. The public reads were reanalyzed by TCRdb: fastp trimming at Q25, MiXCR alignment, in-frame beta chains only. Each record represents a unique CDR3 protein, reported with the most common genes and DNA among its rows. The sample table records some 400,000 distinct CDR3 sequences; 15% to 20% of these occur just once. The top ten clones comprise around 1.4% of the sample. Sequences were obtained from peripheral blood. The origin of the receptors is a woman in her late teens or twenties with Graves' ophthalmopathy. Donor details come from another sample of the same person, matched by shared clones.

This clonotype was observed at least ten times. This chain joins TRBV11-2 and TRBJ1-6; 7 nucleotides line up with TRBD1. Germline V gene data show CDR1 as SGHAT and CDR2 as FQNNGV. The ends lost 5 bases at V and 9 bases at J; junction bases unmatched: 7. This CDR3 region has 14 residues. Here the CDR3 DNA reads TGTGCCAGCAGCCCGACAGGGTGGATTTCACCCCTCCACTTT. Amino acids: CASSPTGWISPLHF.

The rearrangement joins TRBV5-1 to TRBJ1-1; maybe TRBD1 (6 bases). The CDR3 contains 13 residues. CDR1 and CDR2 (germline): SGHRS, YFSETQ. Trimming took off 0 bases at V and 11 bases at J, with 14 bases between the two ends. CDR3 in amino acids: CASSLGGRSRAFF. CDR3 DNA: TGCGCCAGCAGCTTGGGGGGGCGGTCGCGCGCTTTCTTT.

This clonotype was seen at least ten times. The CDR3 protein is CASSPEPNYGYTF. CDR3 DNA sequence: TGTGCCAGCAGCCCCGAGCCCAACTATGGCTACACCTTC. The V and J genes are TRBV6-1 and TRBJ1-2; D gene unclear. Germline assignment: CDR1 MNHNS and CDR2 SASEGT. The CDR3 sequence is 13 residues long. V was pared by 6 bases and J by 2 bases, with 10 bases between.

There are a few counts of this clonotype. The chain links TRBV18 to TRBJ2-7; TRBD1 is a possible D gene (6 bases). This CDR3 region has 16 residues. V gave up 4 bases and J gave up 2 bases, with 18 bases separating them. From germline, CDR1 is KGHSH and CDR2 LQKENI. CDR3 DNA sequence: TGTGCCAGCTCACTCAACCGGGACATCCTTGCCTACGAGCAGTACTTC. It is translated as CASSLNRDILAYEQYF.

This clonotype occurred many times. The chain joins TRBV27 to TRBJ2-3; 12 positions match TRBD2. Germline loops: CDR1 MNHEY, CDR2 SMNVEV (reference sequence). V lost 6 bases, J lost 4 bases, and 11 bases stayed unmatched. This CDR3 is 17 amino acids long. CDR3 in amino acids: CASRNPTSGSISDTQYF. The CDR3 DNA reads TGTGCCAGCAGGAACCCGACTAGCGGGAGCATCTCAGATACGCAGTATTTT.

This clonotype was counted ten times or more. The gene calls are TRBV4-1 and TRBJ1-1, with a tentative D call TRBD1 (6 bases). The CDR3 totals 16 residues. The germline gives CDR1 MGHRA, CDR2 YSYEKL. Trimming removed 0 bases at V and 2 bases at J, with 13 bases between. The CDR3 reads CASSQDVGRGNTEAFF. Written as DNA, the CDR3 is TGCGCCAGCAGCCAAGACGTCGGCAGGGGTAACACTGAAGCTTTCTTT.

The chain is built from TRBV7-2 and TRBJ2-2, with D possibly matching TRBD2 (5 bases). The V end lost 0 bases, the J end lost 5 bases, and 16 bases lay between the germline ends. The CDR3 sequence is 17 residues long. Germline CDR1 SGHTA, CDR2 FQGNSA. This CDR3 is CASSLARVSGVTGELFF. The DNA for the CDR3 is TGTGCCAGCAGCTTAGCGCGAGTGAGCGGAGTTACCGGGGAGCTGTTTTTT.

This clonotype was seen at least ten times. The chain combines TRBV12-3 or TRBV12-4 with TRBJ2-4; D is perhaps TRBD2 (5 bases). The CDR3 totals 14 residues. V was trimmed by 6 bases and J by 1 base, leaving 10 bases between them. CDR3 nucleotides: TGTGCCAGCAGATTCACGGGGGCCAAAAACATTCAGTACTTC. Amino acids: CASRFTGAKNIQYF.

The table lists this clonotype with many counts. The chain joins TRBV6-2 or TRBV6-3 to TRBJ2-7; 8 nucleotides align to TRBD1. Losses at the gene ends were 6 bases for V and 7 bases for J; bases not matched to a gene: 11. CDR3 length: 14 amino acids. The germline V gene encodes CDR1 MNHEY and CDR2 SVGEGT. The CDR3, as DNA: TGTGCCAGCAGACGTACAGGGGGAGAGGGAGAGCAGTACTTC. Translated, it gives CASRRTGGEGEQYF.

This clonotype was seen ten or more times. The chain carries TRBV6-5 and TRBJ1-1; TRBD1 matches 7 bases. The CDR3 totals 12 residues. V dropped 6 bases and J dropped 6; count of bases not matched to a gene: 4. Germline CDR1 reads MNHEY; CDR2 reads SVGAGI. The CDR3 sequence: CASSSDRAEAFF. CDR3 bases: TGTGCCAGCAGCAGCGACAGGGCTGAAGCTTTCTTT.

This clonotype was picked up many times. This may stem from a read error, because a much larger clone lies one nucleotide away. The CDR3 sequence is CVSILRGPRNTEAFF. The CDR3 bases are TGTGTCAGCATCCTCCGGGGACCGCGGAACACTGAAGCTTTCTTT. This chain uses TRBV6-2 or TRBV6-3 with TRBJ1-1, with D possibly being TRBD1 (5 bases). CDR3 size: 15 residues. CDR1 is MNHEY and CDR2 is SVGEGT in the germline V gene.

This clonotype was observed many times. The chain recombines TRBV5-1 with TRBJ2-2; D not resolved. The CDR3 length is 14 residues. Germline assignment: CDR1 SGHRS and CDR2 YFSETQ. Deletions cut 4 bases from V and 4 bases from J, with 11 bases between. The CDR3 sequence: CASSPYYSTGELFF. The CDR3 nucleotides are TGCGCCAGCAGCCCCTACTACTCCACCGGGGAGCTGTTTTTT.

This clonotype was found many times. The CDR3 DNA is TGTGCCAGCAGTTTACAGGGAGTGGGCAATCAGCCCCAGCATTTT. Its translation is CASSLQGVGNQPQHF. This sequence joins TRBV12-3 or TRBV12-4 and TRBJ1-5; tentatively, D is TRBD1 (5 bases). V was pared by 2 bases and J by 2 bases, with 10 bases between. CDR3 length equals 15 residues.

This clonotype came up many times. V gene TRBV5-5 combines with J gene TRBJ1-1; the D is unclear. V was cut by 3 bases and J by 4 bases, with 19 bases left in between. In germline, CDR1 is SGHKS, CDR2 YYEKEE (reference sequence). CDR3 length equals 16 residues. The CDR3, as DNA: TGTGCCAGCAGCTCCATACTCGGACCGGAGGCCACTGAAGCTTTCTTT. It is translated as CASSSILGPEATEAFF.

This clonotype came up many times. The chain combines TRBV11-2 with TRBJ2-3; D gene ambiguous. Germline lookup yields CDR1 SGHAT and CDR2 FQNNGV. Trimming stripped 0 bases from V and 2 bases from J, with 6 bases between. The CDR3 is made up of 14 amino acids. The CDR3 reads CASSLDGTTDTQYF. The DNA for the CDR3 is TGTGCCAGCAGCTTAGACGGAACCACAGATACGCAGTATTTT.

CDR3 in amino acids: CASSLVGGQAYEQYF. The CDR3 DNA sequence: TGTGCCAGCAGTTTAGTTGGGGGGCAGGCCTACGAGCAGTACTTC. The genes are TRBV12-3 or TRBV12-4 and TRBJ2-7; tentatively, D is TRBD1 or TRBD2 (6 bases each). Trimming removed 1 base at V and 2 bases at J, with 12 bases between. The CDR3 length is 15 residues.

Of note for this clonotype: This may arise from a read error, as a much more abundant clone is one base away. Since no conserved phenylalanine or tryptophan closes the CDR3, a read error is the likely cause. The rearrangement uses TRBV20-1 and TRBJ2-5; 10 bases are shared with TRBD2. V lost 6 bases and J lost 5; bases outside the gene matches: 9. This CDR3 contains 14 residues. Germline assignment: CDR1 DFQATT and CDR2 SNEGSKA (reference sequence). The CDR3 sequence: CSAPSGSYRETQYS. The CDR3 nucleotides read TGCAGTGCCCCTAGCGGGAGCTACCGGGAGACCCAGTACTCC.

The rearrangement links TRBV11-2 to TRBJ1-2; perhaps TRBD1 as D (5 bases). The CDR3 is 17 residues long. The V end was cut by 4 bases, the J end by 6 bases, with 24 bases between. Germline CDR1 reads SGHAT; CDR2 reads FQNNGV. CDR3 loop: CASSSGNPGVSTDGYTF. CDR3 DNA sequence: TGTGCCAGCAGCTCAGGGAACCCGGGGGTCTCAACGGATGGCTACACCTTC.

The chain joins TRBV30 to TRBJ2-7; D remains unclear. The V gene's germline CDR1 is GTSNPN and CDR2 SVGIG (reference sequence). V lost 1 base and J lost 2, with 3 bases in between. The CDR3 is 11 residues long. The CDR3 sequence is CAWSGPYEQYF. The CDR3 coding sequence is TGTGCCTGGAGTGGCCCCTACGAGCAGTACTTC.

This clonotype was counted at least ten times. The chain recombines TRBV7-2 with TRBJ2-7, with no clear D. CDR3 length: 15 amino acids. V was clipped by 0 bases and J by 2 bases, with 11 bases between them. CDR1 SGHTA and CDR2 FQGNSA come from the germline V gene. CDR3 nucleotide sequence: TGTGCCAGCAGCTTAGCCCGCCAGAGAGCCTACGAGCAGTACTTC. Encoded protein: CASSLARQRAYEQYF.

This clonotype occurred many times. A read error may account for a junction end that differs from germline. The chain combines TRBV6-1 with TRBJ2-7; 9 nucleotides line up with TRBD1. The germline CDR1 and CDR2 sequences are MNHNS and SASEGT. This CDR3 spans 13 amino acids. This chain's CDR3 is CASRPGQGRERYF. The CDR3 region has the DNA TGTGCCAGCAGGCCGGGACAGGGTAGGGAGCGGTACTTC.

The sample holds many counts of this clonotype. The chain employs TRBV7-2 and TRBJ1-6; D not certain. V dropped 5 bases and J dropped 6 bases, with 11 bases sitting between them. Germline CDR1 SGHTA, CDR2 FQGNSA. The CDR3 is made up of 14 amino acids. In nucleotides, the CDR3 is TGTGCCAGCAGCCTGCTTGAACGTAATTCACCCCTCCACTTT. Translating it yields CASSLLERNSPLHF.

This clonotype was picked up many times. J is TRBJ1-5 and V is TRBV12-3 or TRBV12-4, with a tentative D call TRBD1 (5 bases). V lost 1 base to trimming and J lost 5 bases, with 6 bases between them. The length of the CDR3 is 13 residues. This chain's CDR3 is CASSLGDYQPQHF. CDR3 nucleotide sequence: TGTGCCAGCAGTTTAGGGGACTATCAGCCCCAGCATTTT.

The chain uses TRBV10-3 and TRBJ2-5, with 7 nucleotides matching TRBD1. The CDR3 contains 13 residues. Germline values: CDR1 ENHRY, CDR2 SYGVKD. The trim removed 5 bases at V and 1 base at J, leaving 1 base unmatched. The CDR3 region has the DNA TGTGCCATCAGTACAGGGGTCCAAGAGACCCAGTACTTC. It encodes CAISTGVQETQYF.